What follows are 24 T cell receptor beta chains derived from one specimen sequenced in a study of graft-versus-host responses after intestinal transplantation. Sequencing used immunoSEQ multiplex PCR; TCRdb keeps in-frame clones, though not all of them. This sample has about 38,000 clones; about four fifths occur once, and the top ten carry 3.5%. This sample comprised PBMCs, obtained about 1,000 days after transplant. These receptors originate from a human patient who received an intestinal transplant, so some T cells may come from the graft donor.

The chain couples TRBV18 to TRBJ2-4, with TRBD1 matching over 9 bases. The CDR3 length is 13 residues. Unmatched junction bases numbered 7, after V lost 8 bases and J lost 8 bases. Germline V gene sequence: CDR1 KGHSH, CDR2 LQKENI. The CDR3 sequence is CASTGTGRDIQYF. In DNA, the CDR3 is TGTGCCAGCACCGGGACAGGGAGGGACATTCAGTACTTC.

The V and J genes are TRBV15 and TRBJ2-7, with a possible D match to TRBD1 (5 bases). Germline V CDR1 and CDR2: LNHNV, YYDKDF (reference sequence). Trimming took off 5 bases at V and 1 base at J, with 15 bases between the two ends. The CDR3 totals 15 residues. For the CDR3, the DNA is TGTGCCACCAGCCAAAGTAGGGGTGGATCCTACGAGCAGTACTTC. Its protein product is CATSQSRGGSYEQYF.

This chain joins TRBV4-2 and TRBJ2-6; 8 bases fit TRBD1. Germline trimming cut 2 bases from V and 3 bases from J; bases unmatched to any gene: 15. CDR1 and CDR2 (germline): LGHNA, YNFKEQ. This CDR3 has 20 amino acids. The CDR3 nucleotides are TGTGCCAGCAGCCAACCTACCGGGACAGGATTTGCAGATGGGGCCAACGTCCTGACTTTC. This translates into CASSQPTGTGFADGANVLTF.

V gene TRBV9 combines with J gene TRBJ1-3; D remains unclear. The V gene lost 0 bases and the J gene lost 0 bases, with 10 bases spanning the gap. The germline gives CDR1 SGDLS, CDR2 YYNGEE. The CDR3 is made up of 16 amino acids. The CDR3 sequence: CASSVDSLTSGNTIYF. The CDR3 DNA is TGTGCCAGCAGCGTAGATTCGCTCACCTCTGGAAACACCATATATTTT.

This clone has just one count. The gene calls are TRBV6-5 and TRBJ1-1, with D perhaps matching TRBD1 (6 bases). Per the germline V gene, CDR1 is MNHEY and CDR2 is SVGAGI. V dropped 6 bases and J dropped 1 base, with 9 bases sitting between them. The CDR3 loop spans 13 amino acids. Here the CDR3 reads CASSPQGNTEAFF. DNA of the CDR3: TGTGCCAGCAGCCCACAGGGGAACACTGAAGCTTTCTTT.

The genes are TRBV27 and TRBJ1-2, with a possible D match to TRBD1 (5 bases). The CDR3 is made up of 16 amino acids. Germline CDR1 MNHEY, CDR2 SMNVEV (reference sequence). V lost 3 bases and J 4 bases, leaving 18 bases between the germline ends. CDR3 amino acids: CASSLGLGQGVYGYTF. CDR3 coding DNA: TGTGCCAGCAGTTTGGGATTGGGGCAGGGAGTCTATGGCTACACCTTC.

V and J are TRBV25-1 and TRBJ2-7; tentatively, D is TRBD1 (5 bases). This CDR3 contains 13 residues. V gave up 2 bases and J gave up 13 bases, with 18 bases separating them. The germline V gene encodes CDR1 MGHDK and CDR2 SYGVNS. Written as DNA, the CDR3 is TGTGCCAGCAGTGAAGTCGGCAGGGCGGCGGTATACTTC. It codes for CASSEVGRAAVYF.

The chain combines TRBV9 with TRBJ1-1; D is uncertain. The ends were cut back, 0 bases at V and 3 bases at J, with 6 bases in the middle. The CDR3 runs to 13 residues. The germline gives CDR1 SGDLS, CDR2 YYNGEE. The chain's CDR3 is CASSVGSDTEAFF. Here the CDR3 DNA reads TGTGCCAGCAGCGTAGGGTCGGACACTGAAGCTTTCTTT.

V gene TRBV12-1 combines with J gene TRBJ2-7; the table's D call, TRBD2, has no DNA check behind it. TRBV12-1 is tagged as a pseudogene. This CDR3 is 20 amino acids long. This CDR3 reads CASSFNPPTPPVVRSYEQYF. The CDR3 coding sequence is TGTGCCAGCAGCTTTAACCCCCCTACCCCTCCTGTGGTTCGCTCCTACGAGCAGTACTTC.

The chain employs TRBV28 and TRBJ2-7; D gene uncertain. This CDR3 is 14 amino acids long. In germline, CDR1 is MDHEN, CDR2 SYDVKM. V was pared by 6 bases and J by 1 base, with 13 bases between. DNA of the CDR3: TGTGCCAGCAGCCCCCTATCGTGGTCCTACGAGCAGTACTTC. This translates into CASSPLSWSYEQYF.

This clone was recorded only once. The rearrangement links TRBV28 to TRBJ2-7; D might be TRBD2 (6 bases). CDR3 length: 15 amino acids. Trimming removed 6 bases at V and 4 bases at J, with 19 bases between. Germline loops: CDR1 MDHEN, CDR2 SYDVKM. The CDR3 nucleotides read TGTGCCAGCAGCTCCGGAGGGGCGGCCGGGTACGAGCAGTACTTC. It yields the protein CASSSGGAAGYEQYF. Supplemented by reference TRBV28 and TRBJ2-7, the full variable domain reads DVKVTQSSRYLVKRTGEKVFLECVQDMDHENMFWYRQDPGLGLRLIYFSYDVKMKEKGDIPEGYSVSREKKERFSLILESASTNQTSMYLCASSSGGAAGYEQYFGPGTRLTVT.

This chain's CDR3 is CASSESEGYNEQFF. The CDR3 nucleotides read TGTGCCAGCAGTGAAAGTGAGGGCTACAATGAGCAGTTCTTC. The rearrangement joins TRBV6-1 to TRBJ2-1, with D tentatively TRBD2 (5 bases). This CDR3 contains 14 residues. Germline CDR1 and CDR2: MNHNS and SASEGT. Trimming took off 2 bases at V and 3 bases at J, with 8 bases between the two ends.

This clone is categorized as medium-sized. This chain joins TRBV6-1 and TRBJ1-2; D uncertain. V lost 1 base to trimming and J lost 4 bases, with 10 bases between them. The CDR3 contains 14 residues. The germline gives CDR1 MNHNS, CDR2 SASEGT. In DNA form, the CDR3 reads TGTGCCAGCAGTGAAGAAACTTCCCCCTATGGCTACACCTTC. The encoded protein is CASSEETSPYGYTF.

The gene calls are TRBV4-2 and TRBJ2-1, with 9 bases matching TRBD2. Losses at the gene ends were 1 base for V and 9 bases for J; bases not matched to a gene: 13. Germline loops: CDR1 LGHNA, CDR2 YNFKEQ. This CDR3 contains 17 residues. The CDR3 loop reads CASSQGPSGRNGVEQFF. In nucleotides, the CDR3 is TGTGCCAGCAGCCAAGGGCCCAGCGGGAGGAATGGGGTTGAGCAGTTCTTC.

The chain recombines TRBV4-2 with TRBJ1-2; D is possibly TRBD1 (5 bases). Germline CDR1 and CDR2: LGHNA and YNFKEQ. V was trimmed by 0 bases and J by 1 base, leaving 18 bases between them. The CDR3 is made up of 18 amino acids. The CDR3 DNA reads as TGTGCCAGCAGCCAAGAATTCGGGGACTACTTTGGTAACTATGGCTACACCTTC. Amino acids: CASSQEFGDYFGNYGYTF.

V gene TRBV10-3 combines with J gene TRBJ2-7, with no clear D. Trimming left V 0 bases short and J 0 bases short, with 9 bases between. The V gene's germline CDR1 is ENHRY and CDR2 SYGVKD. This CDR3 has 15 residues. In DNA form, the CDR3 reads TGTGCCATCAGTGAGTCTGGACGGCGCTCCTACGAGCAGTACTTC. Translating gives CAISESGRRSYEQYF.

Regarding this clone: Other DNA sequences in this specimen translate into the identical CDR3. The chain carries TRBV7-3 and TRBJ1-1, with D possibly being TRBD1 (6 bases). Looked up from germline, CDR1 is SGHTA and CDR2 is FQGTGA. Between the trimmed V and J ends, which lost 3 bases and 5 bases, there was a span of 10 bases. The CDR3 length is 13 residues. The CDR3 reads CASSLTGGTEAFF. Written as DNA, the CDR3 is TGTGCCAGCAGCTTGACAGGCGGAACTGAAGCTTTCTTT.

A remark on this clone: Since a much larger clone is just one base distant, this may be a read error. The CDR3 protein is CASRTGIGGNQPQHF. The DNA for the CDR3 is TGTGCCAGTAGGACAGGGATTGGTGGCAATCAGCCCCAGCATTTT. The gene calls are TRBV19 and TRBJ1-5; 7 nucleotides agree with TRBD1. The germline CDR1 and CDR2 sequences are LNHDA and SQIVND (reference sequence). The ends lost 6 bases at V and 2 bases at J; junction bases unmatched: 7. The CDR3 extends over 15 amino acids.

V usage is TRBV19 and J usage is TRBJ1-4; D is unclear. The CDR3 runs 13 residues. V shed 5 bases and J shed 14 bases, with 18 bases lying between them. Germline V gene lookup returns CDR1 LNHDA and CDR2 SQIVND (reference sequence). The CDR3 nucleotides are TGTGCCAGTAGTTTGACATCCCGGACGGGGCTGTTTTTT. As protein: CASSLTSRTGLFF.

The chain employs TRBV10-1 and TRBJ1-4, with 10 bases lining up with TRBD1. The length of the CDR3 is 16 residues. Trimming cost V 6 bases and J 5 bases; bases outside gene matches: 9. CDR1 WNHNN and CDR2 SYGVQD come from the germline V gene (reference sequence). DNA for the CDR3: TGCGCCAGCAGCAACCGGACAGGGGGAGAAAATGAAAAACTGTTTTTT. Residues: CASSNRTGGENEKLFF.

This chain connects TRBV7-3 to TRBJ2-1; 8 bases line up with TRBD2. CDR3 length: 16 amino acids. Germline assignment: CDR1 SGHTA and CDR2 FQGTGA. The trim removed 0 bases at V and 5 bases at J, leaving 6 bases unmatched. CDR3 sequence: CASSLTVLAGNNEQFF. CDR3 DNA: TGTGCCAGCAGCTTAACTGTTCTAGCGGGTAACAATGAGCAGTTCTTC.

The chain has TRBV6-1 and TRBJ2-1; possibly TRBD2 for D (6 bases). The V end was cut by 2 bases, the J end by 9 bases, with 11 bases between. There are 13 residues in the CDR3. Germline-derived CDR1 and CDR2 are MNHNS and SASEGT. The CDR3 spells CASSERESSEQFF. The CDR3 region has the DNA TGTGCCAGCAGTGAACGGGAGTCATCTGAGCAGTTCTTC.

This clone was recorded a few times. DNA for the CDR3: TGTGCCAGCAGCTTACCGTGGCAGAACACTGAAGCTTTCTTT. Residues: CASSLPWQNTEAFF. The chain joins TRBV7-9 to TRBJ1-1; D remains ambiguous. The length of the CDR3 is 14 residues. Germline V gene data show CDR1 as SEHNR and CDR2 as FQNEAQ (reference sequence). The V end was cut by 2 bases, the J end by 1 base, with 8 bases between.

This clone was counted only a few times. The chain combines TRBV28 with TRBJ2-2; D is ambiguous. V lost 2 bases to trimming and J lost 3 bases, with 4 bases between them. CDR3 size: 13 residues. Germline V gives CDR1 MDHEN, CDR2 SYDVKM. The chain's CDR3 is CASSLSHTGELFF. CDR3 in DNA: TGTGCCAGCAGTTTAAGTCACACCGGGGAGCTGTTTTTT.